This TCR beta chain was sequenced for a study of early T cells in non-severe SARS-CoV-2 infection. Many counts were recorded for this clonotype. Trimming pared 5 bases from V and 0 bases from J, leaving 8 bases between. The CDR3 spans 14 residues. Germline V lookup: CDR1 LNHDA, CDR2 SQIVND (reference sequence). The TCR library protocol attached unique molecular identifiers to the individual cDNA molecules. TCRdb itself ran the 5' RACE reads through MiXCR, one entry per CDR3 protein. Here the sample spans roughly 25,000 distinct CDR3 sequences, 4.3% being singletons. The sequence derives from an adult who was a healthcare worker with PCR-confirmed SARS-CoV-2 infection or an uninfected control (not recorded which). Sequenced input: whole blood. V is TRBV19 and J is TRBJ1-5; tentative D call: TRBD1 (5 bases). CDR3 bases: TGTGCCAGTAGTCCGACAGTTAGCAATCAGCCCCAGCATTTT. This gives the protein CASSPTVSNQPQHF.